One sample yielded the 19 T cell receptor beta chains listed below, sequenced in a study of technical replicates of blood from several donors. Libraries were prepared by immunoSEQ multiplex PCR; TCRdb keeps only in-frame clonotypes and omits some of them. The data hold 73,000 or so clones, with over 75% observed a single time. Input material: T cells isolated from PBMCs. These receptors were taken from a human donor in good health.

The chain uses TRBV25-1 and TRBJ2-1, with 7 nucleotides matching TRBD2. J gave up 1 base and V 5 bases, and 2 bases lay outside the gene matches. The CDR3 runs to 14 residues. Germline V gene lookup returns CDR1 MGHDK and CDR2 SYGVNS. The CDR3 DNA sequence: TGTGCCAGCAGTCCTAGCGGATCCTACAATGAGCAGTTCTTC. As protein: CASSPSGSYNEQFF.

This clone occurred once. This chain uses TRBV18 with TRBJ2-7; 9 nucleotides agree with TRBD2. Germline loops: CDR1 KGHSH, CDR2 LQKENI. The CDR3 is 14 amino acids. V was clipped by 3 bases and J by 6 bases; unmatched bases: 6. This chain's CDR3 is CASSPGLAFTEQYF. The CDR3 DNA follows: TGTGCCAGCTCACCGGGACTAGCTTTCACCGAGCAGTACTTC.

The V gene is TRBV28, the J gene TRBJ2-5; TRBD2 matches at 12 bases. This CDR3 is built from 18 residues. V gave up 5 bases and J gave up 1 base; unmatched junction bases: 11. CDR1 and CDR2 (germline): MDHEN, SYDVKM. CDR3 region: CASSLLAGGRKGQETQYF. The CDR3 DNA reads as TGTGCCAGCAGTCTACTAGCGGGGGGAAGAAAGGGCCAAGAGACCCAGTACTTC. Variable domain in full (rest from reference TRBV28 and TRBJ2-5): DVKVTQSSRYLVKRTGEKVFLECVQDMDHENMFWYRQDPGLGLRLIYFSYDVKMKEKGDIPEGYSVSREKKERFSLILESASTNQTSMYLCASSLLAGGRKGQETQYFGPGTRLLVL.

This clone occurred a few times. This sequence joins TRBV30 and TRBJ1-1, with 7 bases identical to TRBD1. This CDR3 region has 14 residues. The trim removed 3 bases at V and 3 bases at J, leaving 7 bases unmatched. Germline assignment: CDR1 GTSNPN and CDR2 SVGIG (reference sequence). CDR3 residues: CAWSLTGLDTEAFF. In nucleotides, the CDR3 is TGTGCCTGGAGCCTGACAGGGTTGGACACTGAAGCTTTCTTT.

The chain uses TRBV4-2 and TRBJ1-2; D may be TRBD1 (5 bases). This CDR3 spans 16 amino acids. V was pared by 1 base and J by 4 bases, with 16 bases between. Germline CDR1 LGHNA, CDR2 YNFKEQ. In DNA, the CDR3 is TGTGCCAGCAGCCAAGTTTGGGCCAGGGTCCCCTATGGCTACACCTTC. As protein: CASSQVWARVPYGYTF.

This clone was seen once. The J gene is TRBJ1-2, the V gene TRBV6-4; D is possibly TRBD1 (5 bases). The CDR3 spans 15 residues. Trimming shortened V by 3 bases and J by 0 bases, and 11 bases separated the two germline ends. Per the germline V gene, CDR1 is MRHNA and CDR2 is SNTAGT. In nucleotides, the CDR3 is TGTGCCAGCAGTGATTCTCCAGGGACTAACTATGGCTACACCTTC. Encoded protein: CASSDSPGTNYGYTF.

The V call is TRBV2, the J call TRBJ2-7; the match to TRBD2 covers 12 bases. The CDR3 is 14 amino acids. V gave up 6 bases and J gave up 6 bases; unmatched junction bases: 6. Germline values: CDR1 SNHLY, CDR2 FYNNEI. The CDR3 spells CASRTSGSYGEQYF. For the CDR3, the DNA is TGTGCCAGCAGGACTAGCGGGAGTTACGGCGAGCAGTACTTC.

The rearrangement uses TRBV2 and TRBJ2-7, with 10 positions matching TRBD1. The CDR3 runs 14 residues. Germline CDR1 and CDR2: SNHLY and FYNNEI. V lost 6 bases to trimming and J lost 2 bases; unmatched junction nucleotides: 4. The CDR3 protein is CASRGDRGPYEQYF. In DNA form, the CDR3 reads TGTGCCAGCAGGGGGGACAGGGGTCCCTACGAGCAGTACTTC. The whole variable domain, remainder taken from reference TRBV2 and TRBJ2-7, is EPEVTQTPSHQVTQMGQEVILRCVPISNHLYFYWYRQILGQKVEFLVSFYNNEISEKSEIFDDQFSVERPDGSNFTLKIRSTKLEDSAMYFCASRGDRGPYEQYFGPGTRLTVT.

The CDR3: CASRLTTGTIAYEQYF. The CDR3 nucleotides are TGTGCCAGCCGGCTTACAACCGGGACTATTGCCTACGAGCAGTACTTC. The chain has TRBV2 and TRBJ2-7; TRBD2 aligns across 7 bases. V gave up 8 bases and J gave up 2 bases; unmatched junction bases: 15. The CDR3 runs to 16 residues. The germline V gene has CDR1 SNHLY and CDR2 FYNNEI.

The chain links TRBV4-1 to TRBJ2-5; D is undetermined. CDR3 size: 13 residues. Per the germline V gene, CDR1 is MGHRA and CDR2 is YSYEKL. The V and J ends lost 1 base and 5 bases respectively, with 8 bases between them. CDR3 sequence reads: CASSQGPLETQYF. DNA of the CDR3: TGCGCCAGCAGCCAAGGTCCGTTGGAGACCCAGTACTTC.

The CDR3 here is CASSLRLAGGWYEQYF. CDR3 bases: TGTGCCAGCAGTTTAAGACTAGCGGGAGGGTGGTACGAGCAGTACTTC. This chain links TRBV28 with TRBJ2-7; 14 bases are shared with TRBD2. J gave up 4 bases and V 2 bases, and 4 bases lay outside the gene matches. Germline values: CDR1 MDHEN, CDR2 SYDVKM. The CDR3 has 16 amino acids.

This chain joins TRBV23-1 and TRBJ1-1; 9 positions match TRBD1. TRBV23-1 qualifies as an ORF whose function is uncertain. The CDR3 sequence is 15 residues long. Trimming removed 0 bases from V and 7 bases from J; junction bases left unmatched: 6. The CDR3 loop reads CASSQSAGQGFEAFF. DNA of the CDR3: TGCGCCAGCAGTCAATCAGCAGGACAGGGGTTTGAAGCTTTCTTT.

J is TRBJ1-1 and V is TRBV5-1, with 9 bases aligning to TRBD1. The V and J ends lost 3 bases and 1 base, in that order; junction bases with no gene match: 7. Germline CDR1 reads SGHRS; CDR2 reads YFSETQ. The CDR3 contains 16 residues. The CDR3 bases are TGCGCCAGCAGCTCACCACAGGGGGCTGGGAACACTGAAGCTTTCTTT. Translated: CASSSPQGAGNTEAFF.

V and J are TRBV6-6 and TRBJ2-3, with TRBD1 matching over 8 bases. The CDR3 extends over 14 amino acids. The germline V gene encodes CDR1 MNHNY and CDR2 SVGAGI (reference sequence). V lost 6 bases, J lost 6 bases, and 8 bases stayed unmatched. The CDR3, as DNA: TGTGCCAGCAGCCCGGGACAGGAGGTGGATACGCAGTATTTT. Its protein product is CASSPGQEVDTQYF.

The CDR3 is CASSRSGRPQFTDTQYF. CDR3 DNA: TGTGCCAGTAGTCGTAGCGGGAGACCCCAGTTCACAGATACGCAGTATTTT. V usage is TRBV19 and J usage is TRBJ2-3; 9 bases fit TRBD2. Trimming at V came to 5 bases and at J to 2 bases, leaving 11 bases not matched to a gene. This CDR3 is built from 17 residues. The germline CDR1 and CDR2 sequences are LNHDA and SQIVND (reference sequence).

The chain couples TRBV7-2 to TRBJ2-3, with 10 nucleotides matching TRBD2. Germline assignment: CDR1 SGHTA and CDR2 FQGNSA. Trimming cost V 5 bases and J 5 bases; bases outside gene matches: 10. The CDR3 extends over 16 amino acids. The CDR3 nucleotides are TGTGCCAGCAGCCCCCAGCGGGGGGGATACCGAGATACGCAGTATTTT. It encodes CASSPQRGGYRDTQYF.

The V gene is TRBV9, the J gene TRBJ1-6; 7 nucleotides align to TRBD1. Trimming took 2 bases from V and 7 from J; bases not matched to a gene: 6. This CDR3 comprises 15 residues. Germline loops: CDR1 SGDLS, CDR2 YYNGEE. CDR3: CASSVRGQPNSPLHF. In DNA form, the CDR3 reads TGTGCCAGCAGCGTCCGGGGACAGCCCAATTCACCCCTCCACTTT.

The chain combines TRBV7-9 with TRBJ2-7; 11 bases line up with TRBD1. The germline gives CDR1 SEHNR, CDR2 FQNEAQ (reference sequence). The CDR3 contains 16 residues. V was pared by 5 bases and J by 1 base, with 7 bases of the junction left unmatched. The CDR3 loop reads CASSPRRDRGSYEQYF. CDR3 nucleotides: TGTGCCAGCAGCCCACGACGGGACAGGGGGTCCTACGAGCAGTACTTC.

This chain joins TRBV6-6 and TRBJ1-4, with no clear D. Germline V gene lookup returns CDR1 MNHNY and CDR2 SVGAGI (reference sequence). CDR3 length: 11 amino acids. The germline V and J ends were trimmed by 7 bases and 8 bases, with 8 bases remaining between them. The CDR3 nucleotides are TGTGCCAGCACCCCGGGGGAAAAACTGTTTTTT. Residues: CASTPGEKLFF.